This record looks at one T cell receptor (beta chain) sequence and its context. Profiled with immunoSEQ multiplex PCR; TCRdb holds only in-frame clones, not every one. The data hold roughly 2,300,000 clones, with around 92% observed a single time. This sample is drawn from a study of shared clonotypes between healthy human individuals. The CDR3 consists of 13 residues. Germline assignment: CDR1 SGHAT and CDR2 FQNNGV. The V gene end was trimmed by 6 bases and the J gene end by 4 bases; junction bases not matched to a gene: 3. J is TRBJ2-1 and V is TRBV11-2; 7 bases fit TRBD1. The sample consisted of naive CD4+ T cells from PBMCs. Documented subset: CD45RA+ positively selected. The clonotype comes from a man between 18 and 29 years old in good health. Some clones in this sample may be carry-over from other donors' samples. The chain's CDR3 is CASRTGYYNEQFF. The CDR3 nucleotides read TGTGCCAGCAGGACAGGGTATTACAATGAGCAGTTCTTC.